Below are 9 T cell receptor beta chains sequenced from a single sample in a study of T cell changes during pregnancy in multiple sclerosis. Produced via immunoSEQ multiplex PCR; TCRdb's table is partial and in-frame only. The data show about 47,000 clones, 93% seen once. This sample comprised peripheral blood, obtained in the second trimester of pregnancy. These receptors originate from a female donor with multiple sclerosis, enrolled in a pregnancy study.

J is TRBJ1-2 and V is TRBV4-1; 8 nucleotides align to TRBD1. The trim removed 3 bases at V and 8 bases at J, leaving 8 bases unmatched. The CDR3 has 14 residues. The germline gives CDR1 MGHRA, CDR2 YSYEKL. CDR3 amino acids: CASSHVGQGKGYTF. In nucleotides, the CDR3 is TGCGCCAGCAGCCATGTCGGACAGGGAAAAGGCTACACCTTC.

V and J are TRBV19 and TRBJ2-1, with 14 bases fitting TRBD2. This CDR3 is built from 19 residues. The V and J ends lost 3 bases and 0 bases, in that order; junction bases with no gene match: 7. CDR1 LNHDA and CDR2 SQIVND come from the germline V gene (reference sequence). The DNA of the CDR3 is TGTGCCAGTAGTATCGGACTAGCGGGAGGAAGAAGCTCCTACAATGAGCAGTTCTTC. This encodes CASSIGLAGGRSSYNEQFF.

V usage is TRBV5-6 and J usage is TRBJ2-3; D may be TRBD2 (5 bases). The germline V gene encodes CDR1 SGHDT and CDR2 YYEEEE. The CDR3 length is 16 residues. Trimming pared 2 bases from V and 3 bases from J, leaving 16 bases between. CDR3 nucleotides: TGTGCCAGCAGCTTCCTAGCTTCTTTGGGGACAGATACGCAGTATTTT. Amino acids: CASSFLASLGTDTQYF.

The V gene is TRBV19, the J gene TRBJ2-7; 9 positions agree with TRBD1. This CDR3 contains 15 residues. Germline CDR1 is LNHDA and CDR2 is SQIVND (reference sequence). With 3 bases clipped from V and 1 base from J, the junction kept 4 bases outside the gene matches. In nucleotides, the CDR3 is TGTGCCAGTAGTATCACCGGGACAGGGTCCTACGAGCAGTACTTC. Its protein product is CASSITGTGSYEQYF.

Comments on this clone: Since the CDR3 does not end with the conserved phenylalanine or tryptophan, this likely comes from a read error. Because the CDR3's place on the DNA is in doubt, the DNA is left out and the CDR3 is given as listed by TCRdb. This sequence joins TRBV6-1 and TRBJ2-6; no DNA check was done on the table's D call, TRBD1. Both ends counted, the CDR3 spans 10 residues. Germline CDR1 and CDR2: MNHNS and SASEGT. CDR3 amino acids: CASSGTGQVA.

This sequence joins TRBV27 and TRBJ2-7, with D tentatively TRBD1 (5 bases). The germline gives CDR1 MNHEY, CDR2 SMNVEV (reference sequence). The CDR3 has 13 amino acids. V was shortened by 6 bases and J by 7 bases, with 16 bases between the two germline ends. The CDR3, as DNA: TGTGCCAGCAGCTTCGGACATTCTGGGGAGCAGTACTTC. Amino acid sequence: CASSFGHSGEQYF.

The rearrangement joins TRBV30 to TRBJ2-1, with 10 bases aligning to TRBD2. Per the germline V gene, CDR1 is GTSNPN and CDR2 is SVGIG (reference sequence). J lost 8 bases, V lost 0 bases, and 4 bases had no gene match. This CDR3 contains 14 residues. This CDR3 reads CAWSVSGTSDEQFF. For the CDR3, the DNA is TGTGCCTGGAGTGTATCAGGGACTAGCGATGAGCAGTTCTTC.

This rearrangement joins TRBV29-1 to TRBJ2-1; 7 bases agree with TRBD2. Germline CDR1 is SQVTM and CDR2 is ANQGSEA. The CDR3 has 16 amino acids. V lost 1 base, J lost 0 bases, and 6 bases stayed unmatched. CDR3 nucleotides: TGCAGCGTTGAAGGGGGGAGGGAGAGCTCCTACAATGAGCAGTTCTTC. Its translation: CSVEGGRESSYNEQFF.

This chain joins TRBV19 and TRBJ2-7; TRBD2 agrees at 13 bases. J gave up 11 bases and V 6 bases, and 7 bases lay outside the gene matches. The length of the CDR3 is 13 residues. The germline V gene encodes CDR1 LNHDA and CDR2 SQIVND (reference sequence). The CDR3, as DNA: TGTGCCAGTAGATTGGGACTAGCGGGATCGGAGTACTTC. Its protein is CASRLGLAGSEYF.